This T cell receptor beta chain was recovered during a study of blood T cell repertoires in COVID-19 (dated by TCRdb to 2018 to 2021). Turning to the overall study: The collaborator samples originated in the United States, Italy and Spain and spanned the acute and convalescent phases of COVID-19. The prospective study material was composed of cDNA or gDNA derived from T cells, B-cell-depleted T cells, or PBMCs. Deeply sampled blood TCRbeta repertoires from subjects exposed to, actively infected with, or recovered from COVID-19 were included in the dataset. The repertoires were released in a freely available public database intended as a resource for research on the immune response to SARS-CoV-2. Samples were obtained from the ongoing ImmuneRACE study (first 160 participants) and from about 1,300 subjects provided by 6 global collaborators. Nearly every sample came with metadata listing a de-identified subject ID, COVID-19 status, age in years and sex. Where HLA class I and class II types were available, the types were taken from metadata supplied by the sample provider, not from assay-based typing.

The immunoSEQ Assay, a bias-controlled multiplex PCR, was used to amplify TCRbeta CDR3 regions from genomic DNA. In the paper's pipeline: The number of nucleated cells in each sample was estimated from the amplification of reference gene primers within the assay. To quantify the absolute abundance of each unique TCRbeta CDR3 rearrangement, sequence reads were collapsed and filtered. For each sample, productive Simpson clonality was calculated as the square root of Simpson's diversity index over productive rearrangements. Sourced from immuneACCESS, this table was stored by TCRdb with only in-frame sequences that have V and J called. A share of the clones is absent; for the studies checked, an unresolved V gene accounts for under half, and the remainder has no known explanation. V and J calls plus clone size are reproduced from that table; the DNA served to infer D and trimming. This sample comprises 300,000 to 400,000 clones, roughly 90% of them detected only once. Together, the top ten hold roughly 2.9% of the sample.

One collaborating source in Seattle enrolled patients while the patients were actively infected and followed the patients over time throughout the course of disease. Each collaborating institution followed its own protocols to collect whole blood in K2EDTA tubes. For TCRbeta analysis, collaborators shipped samples in one of three forms: frozen whole blood, isolated PBMCs, or DNA extracted from either of those sample types. The germline V gene (reference sequence) provides CDR1 GTSNPN and CDR2 SVGIG. Clipping removes 4 bases from V and 4 bases from J, with 7 as the unmatched junction base count. The CDR3 numbers 14 residues from cysteine through phenylalanine. The only DNA kept is the CDR3, 42 bases in frame from the first base. Concerning this clone: Its antigen remains undetermined. Base qualities are not recorded, but no much larger clone differs from it by a single base.

The research as a whole found: How much clinical and demographic metadata was included differed by source and by participant, and the metadata was provided uncurated.

This receptor was identified in a young woman with COVID-19, enrolled during active disease. The chain is encoded by TRBV30 joined to TRBJ2-1; TRBD2 fits 7 bases in the junction. Input material: peripheral blood. The DNA sequence is TGTGCCTGGATAAAGGCTAGCGGATACAATGAGCAGTTCTTC. This translates into CAWIKASGYNEQFF.